This TCR beta chain is drawn from a study of spatial heterogeneity in lung cancer. General observations from the study: Intratumoral expanded alpha and beta TCR counts were found to track tumor mutation counts.

Stated time point: sample taken at primary tumor resection. Without sorting, whole RNA was sequenced from tumor, nontumor lung or frozen PBMC. TCRdb fed the 5' RACE reads into MiXCR, producing one record per CDR3 protein. The sample lists under 20,000 distinct CDR3 sequences, 5.8% occurring once. This clonotype has a handful of counts. Antigen: not known. This beta chain is an unintended read in a library built for alpha chains; its size means little. The ends lost 0 bases at V and 3 bases at J; junction bases unmatched: 4. The CDR3 contains 16 residues. Germline CDR1 reads GTSNPN; CDR2 reads SVGIG (reference sequence).

This receptor was obtained from a female donor with early-stage non-small cell lung cancer. The genes are TRBV30 and TRBJ2-2, with TRBD2 identical over 10 bases. Material: lung tumor tissue, obtained at surgery. CDR3 sequence: CAWSVAGGPYTGELFF. The CDR3 DNA reads as TGTGCCTGGAGTGTAGCGGGAGGGCCGTACACCGGGGAGCTGTTTTTT.